Below are 27 T cell receptor beta chains sequenced from a single sample in a study of blood T cell repertoires in COVID-19. Profiling relied on immunoSEQ multiplex PCR, and the TCRdb table lists in-frame clones only, not all of them. The profile shows hundreds of thousands of clones, approximately 85% of them singletons. Sequences were obtained from PBMCs or T cells enriched from blood (not recorded which). The source is a woman in her 30s who had recovered from COVID-19.

The chain links TRBV9 to TRBJ2-1; no firm D call. The germline V gene encodes CDR1 SGDLS and CDR2 YYNGEE. The CDR3 is 16 residues long. V was shortened by 0 bases and J by 1 base, with 11 bases between the two germline ends. The DNA of the CDR3 is TGTGCCAGCAGCGTAGGCCCTACCACTTCCTACAATGAGCAGTTCTTC. Its translation is CASSVGPTTSYNEQFF.

V and J are TRBV2 and TRBJ1-3; 8 bases are shared with TRBD1. The CDR3 has 15 amino acids. Looked up from germline, CDR1 is SNHLY and CDR2 is FYNNEI. V was pared by 7 bases and J by 3 bases, with 8 bases of the junction left unmatched. CDR3 DNA sequence: TGTGCCAGCAACCCAGACAGGGGAGGTGGAAACACCATATATTTT. Amino acids: CASNPDRGGGNTIYF.

This clone was picked up one time. This chain links TRBV6-5 with TRBJ2-7; D is perhaps TRBD1 (6 bases). This CDR3 has 12 amino acids. V lost 8 bases and J lost 4, with 12 bases in between. CDR1 MNHEY and CDR2 SVGAGI come from the germline V gene. This CDR3 is CASGRGRYEQYF. CDR3 in DNA: TGTGCCAGCGGCAGGGGTAGGTACGAGCAGTACTTC.

The J gene is TRBJ2-7, the V gene TRBV4-1; no clear D. Trimming left V 2 bases short and J 6 bases short, with 20 bases between. The CDR3 runs 16 residues. Looked up from germline, CDR1 is MGHRA and CDR2 is YSYEKL. CDR3 bases: TGCGCCAGCAGCCAAAGCCTGGTCACCGAACCCATCGAGCAGTACTTC. Amino acids: CASSQSLVTEPIEQYF.

In DNA, the CDR3 is TGTGCCAGCAGCAAAGAAGGGGCGCCCGGAAACACCATATATTTT. Amino acid sequence: CASSKEGAPGNTIYF. J is TRBJ1-3 and V is TRBV21-1; TRBD1, the table's D call, was not compared with the DNA. TRBV21-1 is a pseudogene. The CDR3 contains 15 residues.

This clone showed up just once. The chain links TRBV27 to TRBJ2-5, with D maybe TRBD2 (5 bases). Trimming took off 8 bases at V and 3 bases at J, with 10 bases between the two ends. The CDR3 extends over 12 amino acids. Germline V gene lookup returns CDR1 MNHEY and CDR2 SMNVEV (reference sequence). CDR3 loop: CASGWGEETQYF. The CDR3 DNA is TGTGCCAGCGGCTGGGGAGAAGAGACCCAGTACTTC.

The chain links TRBV6-5 to TRBJ1-2; D ambiguous. Germline V lookup: CDR1 MNHEY, CDR2 SVGAGI. V gave up 7 bases and J gave up 2 bases, with 11 bases separating them. The CDR3 runs 13 residues. The CDR3 spells CASIFESNYGYTF. DNA of the CDR3: TGTGCCAGCATTTTCGAGTCAAACTATGGCTACACCTTC.

The CDR3 DNA is TGTGCCAGCAGTTCGGACAGGGGGCGAGAAGAGACCCAGTACTTC. Its translation: CASSSDRGREETQYF. This chain connects TRBV6-2 or TRBV6-3 to TRBJ2-5; 11 nucleotides align to TRBD1. The length of the CDR3 is 15 residues. Per germline, CDR1 MNHEY and CDR2 SVGEGT. Losses at the gene ends were 4 bases for V and 3 bases for J; bases not matched to a gene: 4.

Only one count was recorded for this clone. This chain joins TRBV5-1 and TRBJ2-4; 10 bases line up with TRBD1. Trimming at V came to 2 bases and at J to 3 bases, leaving 5 bases not matched to a gene. This CDR3 has 16 residues. The V gene's germline CDR1 is SGHRS and CDR2 YFSETQ. In DNA, the CDR3 is TGCGCCAGCAGCTTCGGGGACAGGGGTAGCAAAAACATTCAGTACTTC. As protein: CASSFGDRGSKNIQYF.

The chain recombines TRBV7-8 with TRBJ1-1, with D possibly being TRBD1 (5 bases). The V and J ends lost 3 bases and 3 bases respectively, with 8 bases between them. The germline gives CDR1 SGHVS, CDR2 FQNEAQ. There are 13 residues in the CDR3. CDR3 in amino acids: CASSLGGDTEAFF. The DNA for the CDR3 is TGTGCCAGCAGCTTGGGGGGGGACACTGAAGCTTTCTTT.

V is TRBV6-4 and J is TRBJ1-3, with TRBD1 identical over 9 bases. CDR1 and CDR2 (germline): MRHNA, SNTAGT. V dropped 7 bases and J dropped 1; count of bases not matched to a gene: 5. The CDR3 consists of 15 residues. CDR3 region: CASNMTGGSGNTIYF. In nucleotides, the CDR3 is TGTGCCAGCAACATGACAGGGGGATCTGGAAACACCATATATTTT.

V is TRBV3-1 (or the pseudogene TRBV3-2) and J is TRBJ1-1; 8 bases line up with TRBD1. There are 14 residues in the CDR3. Germline V gene sequence: CDR1 LGHDT, CDR2 YNNKEL (reference sequence). V dropped 6 bases and J dropped 5; count of bases not matched to a gene: 8. CDR3 sequence (DNA): TGTGCCAGCAGGTACACAGGGGGTTCAACTGAAGCTTTCTTT. This gives the protein CASRYTGGSTEAFF.

As to this clone: The junction differs from germline at one of its ends, possibly a read error. The chain carries TRBV20-1 and TRBJ2-5, with D unresolved. The CDR3 loop spans 11 amino acids. Germline V CDR1 and CDR2: DFQATT, SNEGSKA (reference sequence). CDR3 nucleotides: TGCAGTGCTTTTGGGCAAGCGACCCAGTACTTC. Protein: CSAFGQATQYF.

The genes are TRBV3-1 (or the pseudogene TRBV3-2) and TRBJ1-2; D gene uncertain. This CDR3 is 13 amino acids long. CDR1 and CDR2 from the germline V gene are LGHDT and YNNKEL (reference sequence). V gave up 3 bases and J gave up 7 bases, with 12 bases separating them. The CDR3 nucleotides are TGTGCCAGCAGCCACGCGCAAGGGAGTGGCTACACCTTC. This codes for CASSHAQGSGYTF.

V is TRBV7-9 and J is TRBJ1-1; D remains unclear. Looked up from germline, CDR1 is SEHNR and CDR2 is FQNEAQ (reference sequence). This CDR3 contains 12 residues. The germline V and J ends were trimmed by 6 bases and 0 bases, with 5 bases remaining between them. The CDR3 protein is CASSELNTEAFF. The DNA for the CDR3 is TGTGCCAGCAGTGAGTTGAACACTGAAGCTTTCTTT. Based on the CDR3 plus reference TRBV7-9 and TRBJ1-1, the full variable domain is DTGVSQNPRHKITKRGQNVTFRCDPISEHNRLYWYRQTLGQGPEFLTYFQNEAQLEKSRLLSDRFSAERPKGSFSTLEIQRTEQGDSAMYLCASSELNTEAFFGQGTRLTVV.

The CDR3 DNA follows: TGTGCCAGCAGCTTAGCCCTAGCGGGGGTAACCACAGATACGCAGTATTTT. This sequence encodes CASSLALAGVTTDTQYF. The chain carries TRBV11-3 and TRBJ2-3; TRBD2 matches at 10 bases. Germline assignment: CDR1 SGHNT and CDR2 YENEEA. V gave up 1 base and J gave up 2 bases; unmatched junction bases: 6. The CDR3 has 17 amino acids. The full variable domain, completed using reference TRBV11-3 and TRBJ2-3, is EAGVVQSPRYKIIEKKQPVAFWCNPISGHNTLYWYLQNLGQGPELLIRYENEEAVDDSQLPKDRFSAERLKGVDSTLKIQPAELGDSAVYLCASSLALAGVTTDTQYFGPGTRLTVL.

The genes are TRBV19 and TRBJ1-2; maybe TRBD1 (6 bases). V was trimmed by 3 bases and J by 4 bases, leaving 15 bases between them. This CDR3 has 15 amino acids. Germline V lookup: CDR1 LNHDA, CDR2 SQIVND (reference sequence). The CDR3 protein is CASSMGHLQAYGYTF. In DNA, the CDR3 is TGTGCCAGTAGTATGGGACATCTTCAGGCCTATGGCTACACCTTC.

This clone was counted a single time. This chain uses TRBV11-3 with TRBJ1-2; 7 bases are shared with TRBD1. The CDR3 totals 15 residues. The germline CDR1 and CDR2 sequences are SGHNT and YENEEA. V was clipped by 5 bases and J by 4 bases; unmatched bases: 10. In nucleotides, the CDR3 is TGTGCCAGCAGCCTCCGACAGGGCGCTGGCTATGGCTACACCTTC. It is translated as CASSLRQGAGYGYTF. Full variable domain (outside the CDR3, taken from reference TRBV11-3 and TRBJ1-2): EAGVVQSPRYKIIEKKQPVAFWCNPISGHNTLYWYLQNLGQGPELLIRYENEEAVDDSQLPKDRFSAERLKGVDSTLKIQPAELGDSAVYLCASSLRQGAGYGYTFGSGTRLTVV.

The chain uses TRBV2 and TRBJ1-2; no reliable D call. CDR3 length: 15 amino acids. Per the germline V gene, CDR1 is SNHLY and CDR2 is FYNNEI. V was shortened by 5 bases and J by 0 bases, with 13 bases between the two germline ends. CDR3 nucleotide sequence: TGTGCCAGCAGTAACTCCCTCACGGCTAACTATGGCTACACCTTC. It is translated as CASSNSLTANYGYTF.

The sample holds one count of this clone. CDR3 protein: CASSPNSGGAYEQYF. The DNA for the CDR3 is TGTGCCAGCAGCCCCAATAGCGGGGGGGCCTACGAGCAGTACTTC. This chain joins TRBV9 and TRBJ2-7; TRBD2 matches 11 bases. The CDR3 runs to 15 residues. Germline CDR1 and CDR2: SGDLS and YYNGEE. J lost 2 bases, V lost 4 bases, and 5 bases had no gene match.

The chain couples TRBV7-7 to TRBJ2-5, with D possibly TRBD2 on 5 matching bases. With 0 bases removed from V and 3 bases from J, the gap between germline ends came to 5 bases. The length of the CDR3 is 13 residues. Germline values: CDR1 SSHAT, CDR2 FNYEAQ (reference sequence). CDR3 loop: CASSLAAEETQYF. Written as DNA, the CDR3 is TGTGCCAGCAGCTTAGCAGCGGAAGAGACCCAGTACTTC.

This clone showed up just a few times. The genes are TRBV29-1 and TRBJ1-1; D may be TRBD1 (5 bases). The CDR3 extends over 13 amino acids. V was cut by 6 bases and J by 5 bases, with 16 bases left in between. In germline, CDR1 is SQVTM, CDR2 ANQGSEA. CDR3 region: CSVGGLRETEAFF. Here the CDR3 DNA reads TGCAGCGTCGGGGGACTCAGGGAGACTGAAGCTTTCTTT.

CDR3 protein: CASSPSGTGATTEAFF. In DNA form, the CDR3 reads TGTGCCAGCAGCCCATCCGGGACAGGGGCGACCACTGAAGCTTTCTTT. The V gene is TRBV7-9, the J gene TRBJ1-1; 10 bases agree with TRBD1. The length of the CDR3 is 16 residues. The V and J ends lost 5 bases and 4 bases, in that order; junction bases with no gene match: 10. In germline, CDR1 is SEHNR, CDR2 FQNEAQ (reference sequence).

The CDR3 loop reads CASRIAGVIADTQYF. CDR3 DNA sequence: TGCGCCAGCAGAATAGCGGGAGTAATTGCAGATACGCAGTATTTT. The chain employs TRBV5-1 and TRBJ2-3, with 9 bases lining up with TRBD2. The length of the CDR3 is 15 residues. J gave up 4 bases and V 5 bases, and 8 bases lay outside the gene matches. Germline V gene sequence: CDR1 SGHRS, CDR2 YFSETQ.

The rearrangement joins TRBV7-9 to TRBJ2-3; 8 bases match TRBD2. The CDR3 is 16 residues long. Unmatched junction bases numbered 5, after V lost 3 bases and J lost 0 bases. In germline, CDR1 is SEHNR, CDR2 FQNEAQ (reference sequence). CDR3 in amino acids: CASSLVLAASTDTQYF. The CDR3 region has the DNA TGTGCCAGCAGCTTGGTACTAGCGGCAAGCACAGATACGCAGTATTTT.

The rearrangement links TRBV4-1 to TRBJ1-5; a weak D match, TRBD1 (6 bases). The CDR3 spans 16 residues. Germline V gene sequence: CDR1 MGHRA, CDR2 YSYEKL. Trimming removed 4 bases at V and 2 bases at J, with 15 bases between. The CDR3 nucleotides read TGCGCCAGCAGCCCGGACAGTCCTCGGGGCAATCAGCCCCAGCATTTT. This encodes CASSPDSPRGNQPQHF.

The chain uses TRBV7-6 and TRBJ1-1, with a weak D call TRBD1 (5 bases). The CDR3 is made up of 14 amino acids. V was cut by 3 bases and J by 0 bases, with 8 bases left in between. Looked up from germline, CDR1 is SGHVS and CDR2 is FNYEAQ. The CDR3, as DNA: TGTGCCAGCAGCTTCGCAGGGTTGAACACTGAAGCTTTCTTT. This encodes CASSFAGLNTEAFF.